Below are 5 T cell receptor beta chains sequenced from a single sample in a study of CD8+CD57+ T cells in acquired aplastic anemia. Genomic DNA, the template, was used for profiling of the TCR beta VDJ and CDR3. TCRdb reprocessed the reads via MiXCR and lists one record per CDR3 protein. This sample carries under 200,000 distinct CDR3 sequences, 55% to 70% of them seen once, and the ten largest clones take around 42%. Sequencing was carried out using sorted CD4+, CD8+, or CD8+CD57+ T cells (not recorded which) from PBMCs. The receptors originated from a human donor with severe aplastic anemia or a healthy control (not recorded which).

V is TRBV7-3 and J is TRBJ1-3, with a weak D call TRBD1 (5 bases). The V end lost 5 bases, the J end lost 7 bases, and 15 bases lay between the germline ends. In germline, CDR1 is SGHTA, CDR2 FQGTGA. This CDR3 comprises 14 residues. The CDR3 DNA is TGTGCCAGCAGCCTCCAGGCGGGGGGGAACACCATATATTTT. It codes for CASSLQAGGNTIYF.

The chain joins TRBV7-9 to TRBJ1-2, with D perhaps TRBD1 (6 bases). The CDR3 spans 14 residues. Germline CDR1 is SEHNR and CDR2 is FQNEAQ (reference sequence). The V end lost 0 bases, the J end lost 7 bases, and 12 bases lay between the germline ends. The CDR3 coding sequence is TGTGCCAGCAGCTTAGCGGAGGGGGGCAGTGGCTACACCTTC. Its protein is CASSLAEGGSGYTF.

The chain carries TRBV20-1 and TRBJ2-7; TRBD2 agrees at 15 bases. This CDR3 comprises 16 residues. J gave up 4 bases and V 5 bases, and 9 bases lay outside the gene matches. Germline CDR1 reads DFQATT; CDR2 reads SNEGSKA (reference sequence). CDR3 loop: CSASPLGTSGGYEQYF. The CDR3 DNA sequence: TGCAGTGCTTCCCCGCTGGGGACTAGCGGGGGGTACGAGCAGTACTTC.

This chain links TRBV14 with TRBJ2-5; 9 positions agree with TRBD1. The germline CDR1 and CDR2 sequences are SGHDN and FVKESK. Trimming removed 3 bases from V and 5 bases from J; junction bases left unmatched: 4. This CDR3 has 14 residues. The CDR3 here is CASSHGGTGETQYF. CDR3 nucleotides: TGTGCCAGCAGCCACGGAGGGACAGGGGAGACCCAGTACTTC.

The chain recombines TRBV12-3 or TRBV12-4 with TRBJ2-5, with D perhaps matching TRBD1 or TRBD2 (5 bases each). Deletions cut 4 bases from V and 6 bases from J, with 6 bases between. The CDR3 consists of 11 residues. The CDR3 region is CASSSGQTQYF. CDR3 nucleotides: TGTGCCAGCAGTTCGGGACAGACCCAGTACTTC.